This T cell receptor (beta chain) was recovered during a study of control samples from healthy donors and cancer patients. TCRdb's table, derived via immunoSEQ multiplex PCR, lists solely in-frame clones and lacks some. The sample yields 45,000 to 55,000 clones, 90% to 95% seen once. In the case of this clone: Mismatch with germline at one junction end may stem from a read error.

The material sequenced was blood. This TCR was sampled from a man between 25 and 39 years old in good health.

CDR3 DNA sequence: TGTGCTAGCAGCTCATCTGGGGGGGCAGATACGCAGTATTTT. Amino acid sequence: CASSSSGGADTQYF. The chain is built from TRBV7-7 and TRBJ2-3; 7 nucleotides line up with TRBD2. The germline V gene has CDR1 SSHAT and CDR2 FNYEAQ (reference sequence). The CDR3 is 14 amino acids.